Listed here are 18 T cell receptor beta chains from one sample, sequenced in a study of T cells in Graves' hyperthyroidism and ophthalmopathy. The source material, RNA transcripts, was used to amplify TCR beta CDR3 regions. First-round RT-PCR with HTBI primers amplified the TCR CDR3 region. TCRdb passed the multiplex PCR reads through MiXCR, listing each CDR3 protein once. The sample records 750,000 to 900,000 distinct CDR3 sequences, over 35% being singletons. Sequencing used blood. The source is a man younger than 35 with Graves' hyperthyroidism.

J is TRBJ2-7 and V is TRBV19; possibly TRBD1 or TRBD2 for D (5 bases each). V was cut by 9 bases and J by 6 bases, with 30 bases left in between. The CDR3 has 17 residues. Germline V gene sequence: CDR1 LNHDA, CDR2 SQIVND (reference sequence). The CDR3 sequence: CASSTLLLGTAQGEQYF. In DNA, the CDR3 is TGTGCCAGCAGCACCTTACTACTCGGGACGGCTCAAGGCGAGCAGTACTTC.

The genes are TRBV12-3 or TRBV12-4 and TRBJ2-2; 8 nucleotides match TRBD1. This CDR3 is built from 15 residues. Unmatched junction bases numbered 9, after V lost 4 bases and J lost 8 bases. The CDR3 sequence: CASSSIGQGSGELFF. In DNA form, the CDR3 reads TGTGCCAGCAGTTCCATCGGACAGGGTTCGGGGGAGCTGTTTTTT.

In this sample, this clonotype turned up a few times. The V gene is TRBV7-8, the J gene TRBJ2-7; possibly TRBD2 for D (6 bases). The CDR3 has 16 amino acids. V shed 4 bases and J shed 2 bases, with 18 bases lying between them. In germline, CDR1 is SGHVS, CDR2 FQNEAQ. Here the CDR3 DNA reads TGTGCCAGCAGCTCGATGTGGGGCGGGGTGCCCTACGAGCAGTACTTC. Translating it yields CASSSMWGGVPYEQYF.

This chain links TRBV4-1 with TRBJ2-7; the match to TRBD2 covers 8 bases. The CDR3 covers 17 residues. Germline assignment: CDR1 MGHRA and CDR2 YSYEKL. With 4 bases clipped from V and 2 bases from J, the junction kept 13 bases outside the gene matches. CDR3 nucleotides: TGCGCCAGCAGCCCACCAAACTATAGCGGGACCGCCTACGAGCAGTACTTC. Protein: CASSPPNYSGTAYEQYF.

The genes are TRBV20-1 and TRBJ1-1, with 7 bases matching TRBD1. CDR1 is DFQATT, CDR2 SNEGSKA, per germline (reference sequence). Germline trimming cut 6 bases from V and 1 base from J; bases unmatched to any gene: 11. The CDR3 has 15 residues. CDR3 sequence: CSATGVGSSNTEAFF. CDR3 nucleotides: TGCAGTGCCACAGGGGTTGGCTCTTCGAACACTGAAGCTTTCTTT.

The rearrangement joins TRBV4-1 to TRBJ1-1; maybe TRBD1 (6 bases). CDR1 and CDR2 (germline): MGHRA, YSYEKL. The V end lost 3 bases, the J end lost 0 bases, and 11 bases lay between the germline ends. This CDR3 has 15 residues. The chain's CDR3 is CASSHPDRLNTEAFF. The CDR3 bases are TGCGCCAGCAGCCATCCCGACAGGTTGAACACTGAAGCTTTCTTT.

Note on this clonotype: A much larger clone sits a single nucleotide away, making a read error possible. CDR3: CSGLAGNHVGYTF. CDR3 DNA sequence: TGCAGTGGTCTAGCTGGCAACCATGTAGGCTACACCTTC. The rearrangement joins TRBV20-1 to TRBJ1-2, with no clear D. CDR3 length: 13 amino acids. V was clipped by 7 bases and J by 8 bases, with 20 bases between them. Germline V gene data show CDR1 as DFQATT and CDR2 as SNEGSKA (reference sequence).

With respect to this clonotype: A much larger clone sits a single nucleotide away, making a read error possible. This chain connects TRBV2 to TRBJ2-5, with 12 bases matching TRBD2. Germline trimming cut 4 bases from V and 6 bases from J; bases unmatched to any gene: 6. Germline values: CDR1 SNHLY, CDR2 FYNNEI. The CDR3 sequence is 15 residues long. CDR3 amino acids: CASSGGLAGLQTQYF. CDR3 in DNA: TGTGCCAGCAGTGGAGGACTAGCGGGGTTACAGACCCAGTACTTC.

The table lists this clonotype with a few counts. The chain links TRBV7-9 to TRBJ2-7; possibly TRBD2 for D (6 bases). The CDR3 contains 13 residues. Germline CDR1 SEHNR, CDR2 FQNEAQ (reference sequence). V gave up 7 bases and J gave up 2 bases, with 12 bases separating them. The CDR3 region has the DNA TGTGCCAGCAATCCCTCGGGGGCCTACGAGCAGTACTTC. Translation gives CASNPSGAYEQYF.

The CDR3 sequence is CATEETGELSNQPQHF. CDR3 nucleotides: TGTGCCACCGAAGAGACAGGAGAGCTTAGCAATCAGCCCCAGCATTTT. The chain combines TRBV10-3 with TRBJ1-5; D possibly corresponds to TRBD1 (6 bases). Per germline, CDR1 ENHRY and CDR2 SYGVKD. This CDR3 has 16 amino acids. The germline V and J ends were trimmed by 10 bases and 0 bases, with 19 bases remaining between them.

This clonotype was counted a few times. For the CDR3, the DNA is TGTGCCAGCAGTGAGGACGGAACCAACACCGGGGAGCTGTTTTTT. Its translation is CASSEDGTNTGELFF. The rearrangement joins TRBV25-1 to TRBJ2-2; D remains unclear. This CDR3 comprises 15 residues. Trimming took 3 bases from V and 2 from J, leaving 10 bases between them. Germline assignment: CDR1 MGHDK and CDR2 SYGVNS.

This clonotype was picked up many times. The chain employs TRBV4-1 and TRBJ1-6; D is unclear. The length of the CDR3 is 14 residues. CDR1 and CDR2 (germline): MGHRA, YSYEKL. V was pared by 0 bases and J by 11 bases, with 11 bases between. This CDR3 reads CASSQDLLSPPLHF. The DNA for the CDR3 is TGCGCCAGCAGCCAAGATTTGCTCTCGCCACCCCTCCACTTT.

Comment on this clonotype: With a much larger clone just one base away, this may be a read error. The chain recombines TRBV10-3 with TRBJ2-7, with 9 bases identical to TRBD2. The CDR3 length is 15 residues. Germline V CDR1 and CDR2: ENHRY, SYGVKD. After removal of 8 bases from V and 2 bases from J, the junction contained 10 bases not matched to a gene. In DNA form, the CDR3 reads TGTGCCATCTGGGCCGGGCGGGAGGGCCCCTACGAGCAGTACTTC. Amino acids: CAIWAGREGPYEQYF.

This clonotype appeared a single time. This sequence joins TRBV24-1 and TRBJ2-7; TRBD2 matches at 9 bases. V shed 10 bases and J 0 bases; nucleotides not matched to a gene: 9. The germline V gene encodes CDR1 KGHDR and CDR2 SFDVKD. CDR3 length: 15 amino acids. The CDR3 DNA sequence: TGTGCCACGAGTTTCGCTAGCGGGGTCTCCTACGAGCAGTACTTC. This encodes CATSFASGVSYEQYF.

The CDR3: CASSLSLAGLSYEQYF. The CDR3 bases are TGTGCCAGCAGCTTGTCCCTAGCGGGGCTCTCCTACGAGCAGTACTTC. V is TRBV5-4 and J is TRBJ2-7; TRBD2 aligns across 9 bases. The CDR3 is 16 amino acids. Trimming at V came to 1 base and at J to 0 bases, leaving 5 bases not matched to a gene. The V gene's germline CDR1 is SGHNT and CDR2 YYREEE (reference sequence).

This rearrangement joins TRBV7-9 to TRBJ1-3; D unresolved. CDR3 size: 14 residues. Germline V gene data show CDR1 as SEHNR and CDR2 as FQNEAQ (reference sequence). The ends were cut back, 6 bases at V and 0 bases at J, with 9 bases in the middle. CDR3 bases: TGTGCCAGCAGTGCGCTTCTCTCTGGAAACACCATATATTTT. This codes for CASSALLSGNTIYF.

This clonotype came up a few times. This chain links TRBV7-8 with TRBJ1-1, with a possible D match to TRBD1 (6 bases). The CDR3 has 14 amino acids. The ends were cut back, 8 bases at V and 5 bases at J, with 18 bases in the middle. Germline CDR1 reads SGHVS; CDR2 reads FQNEAQ. The CDR3 DNA reads TGTGCCAGCTCTTTACAGGGAAAACGGACTGAAGCTTTCTTT. It encodes CASSLQGKRTEAFF.

This clonotype showed up just a few times. The chain has TRBV6-1 and TRBJ1-1; no clear D. This CDR3 spans 14 amino acids. V was trimmed by 4 bases and J by 1 base, leaving 10 bases between them. Germline V gene data show CDR1 as MNHNS and CDR2 as SASEGT. CDR3 sequence reads: CASSVPGSNTEAFF. CDR3 DNA: TGTGCCAGCAGTGTTCCGGGCTCGAACACTGAAGCTTTCTTT.